This T cell receptor (beta chain) was observed in a study of blood T cell repertoires in COVID-19. In the study overall: The study drew acute and convalescent COVID-19 samples from the United States, Italy and Spain. PBMCs, B-cell-depleted T cells, or T cells provided the cDNA or gDNA that made up the material.

In the authors' methods: Reference gene primers were amplified, and this amplification served to estimate nucleated cell counts. Sequencing was performed with immunoSEQ multiplex PCR; in TCRdb, only in-frame clones are kept and a portion is missing. V, J and clone size derive from that table, while D and trimming were established from the DNA sequence. The sample carries tens of thousands of clones, about 80% recorded once. Seattle patients were enrolled during active infection and followed longitudinally. The origin of this receptor is a man in his fifties with COVID-19, enrolled during active disease. The sample consisted of peripheral blood.

CDR3 sequence reads: CASSPIRKQGQRTDTQYF. CDR3 coding DNA: TGTGCCAGCAGTCCGATACGAAAACAGGGGCAGAGAACAGATACGCAGTATTTT. The chain uses TRBV7-9 and TRBJ2-3, with TRBD1 matching 7 bases. There are 18 residues in the CDR3. Trimming took 6 bases from V and 3 from J; bases not matched to a gene: 18. Per germline, CDR1 SEHNR and CDR2 FQNEAQ (reference sequence).